This T cell receptor (beta chain) was captured by sequencing in a study of blood T cell repertoires in COVID-19. Across the study: Material from acute and convalescent COVID-19 was sourced from the United States, Italy and Spain. PBMCs, B-cell-depleted T cells, or T cells were the source of the cDNA or gDNA that made up the material.

Authors' analysis steps: The assay estimated nucleated cells by amplifying reference gene primers. Sequencing was performed with immunoSEQ multiplex PCR; in TCRdb, only in-frame clones are kept and a portion is missing. V and J calls and clone size are given by that table; D and trimming were obtained from the DNA. Among about 220,000 clones listed, approximately 83% were seen once. Unmatched junction bases numbered 2, after V lost 4 bases and J lost 4 bases. This CDR3 is built from 13 residues. The germline V gene encodes CDR1 LNHDA and CDR2 SQIVND (reference sequence). Sequenced: peripheral blood. The chain joins TRBV19 to TRBJ1-2, with TRBD1 matching over 8 bases. The receptor was isolated from a woman aged 25 to 39 who had recovered from COVID-19. CDR3 DNA sequence: TGTGCCAGTAGTAAGGGGACAGGCTATGGCTACACCTTC. Its protein is CASSKGTGYGYTF. Filled out from reference TRBV19 and TRBJ1-2, the complete variable domain reads DGGITQSPKYLFRKEGQNVTLSCEQNLNHDAMYWYRQDPGQGLRLIYYSQIVNDFQKGDIAEGYSVSREKKESFPLTVTSAQKNPTAFYLCASSKGTGYGYTFGSGTRLTVV.